This TCR beta chain was obtained from a study of OX40 agonist ivuxolimab in advanced cancers. Study-wide context: A mean age of roughly 62 years, range roughly 23 to 79, was recorded, and under 85% were male.

The assay was immunoSEQ multiplex PCR, and TCRdb's table has in-frame clones only and misses some. The table has more than 65,000 clones, 84% seen once. People who had autoimmune disease history or systemic immunosuppression were excluded. The CDR3 totals 14 residues. The germline V gene encodes CDR1 LGHNA and CDR2 YNFKEQ. Trimming took off 5 bases at V and 3 bases at J, with 13 bases between the two ends. This clone appeared once. The chain recombines TRBV4-2 with TRBJ1-1; D gene unclear. Sample: CD4+ or CD8+ T cells sorted from blood, taken in a trial of the OX40 agonist ivuxolimab. This sequence was found in an adult with an advanced solid tumor such as melanoma, head and neck, liver or kidney cancer. CDR3 amino acids: CASSSWVDYTEAFF. CDR3 DNA sequence: TGTGCCAGCAGCTCCTGGGTAGACTACACTGAAGCTTTCTTT.